These 3 T cell receptor beta chains came from one sample sequenced in a study of beta chain features in type 1 diabetes (dated by TCRdb to the late 2010s). Receptors were amplified or captured by the immunoSEQ multiplex PCR assay. The entire amount of isolated RNA was reverse transcribed using the High Capacity cDNA Reverse Transcription Kit, so the sequenced TCRB transcripts were expressed ones. TCRdb mirrors the immuneACCESS table, restricted to in-frame sequences. Some clones are absent from its copies; in checked studies, under half trace to an unresolved V gene, and the reason for the others is unknown. The sample records over 500,000 clones, about 16% of which are singletons. Jointly, the top ten make up around 0.1% of the sample. The sample consisted of naive CD4+ T cells from blood. Sample cell subset or site, as interpreted from the label and publication: true naive CD4+ T cells. The receptors derive from a man aged 18-30 years in good health.

As for this clone: In the same sample, other DNA sequences code for this CDR3. The V and J genes are TRBV5-1 and TRBJ2-3; TRBD2 matches at 12 bases. The CDR3 runs to 16 residues. Per germline, CDR1 SGHRS and CDR2 YFSETQ. Germline trimming cut 5 bases from V and 0 bases from J; bases unmatched to any gene: 4. CDR3 in amino acids: CASSPGTSGSTDTQYF. The DNA for the CDR3 is TGCGCCAGCAGTCCCGGGACTAGCGGGAGCACAGATACGCAGTATTTT.

This clone was observed a few times. The J gene is TRBJ2-5, the V gene TRBV5-1; possibly TRBD1 for D (5 bases). Trimming stripped 1 base from V and 1 base from J, with 11 bases between. Germline V gene lookup returns CDR1 SGHRS and CDR2 YFSETQ. This CDR3 region has 15 residues. CDR3 sequence: CASSLSGRGQETQYF. As DNA, the CDR3 is TGCGCCAGCAGCTTGTCCGGAAGGGGCCAAGAGACCCAGTACTTC.

This clone was counted a few times. The V call is TRBV15, the J call TRBJ1-1; D ambiguous. The CDR3 runs to 15 residues. Germline values: CDR1 LNHNV, CDR2 YYDKDF (reference sequence). V dropped 1 base and J dropped 0 bases, with 9 bases sitting between them. CDR3 in amino acids: CATSRVRVLNTEAFF. CDR3 nucleotides: TGTGCCACCAGCAGAGTGCGAGTACTGAACACTGAAGCTTTCTTT.